This T cell receptor (beta chain) was identified in a study of T cells in women clearing cervical HPV infection. Study background: Women with histologically confirmed HPV16-related CIN3 or worse, 2 with invasive cancer, served as cases. Case blood drawn at lesion detection; control blood after infection cleared.

Average input was approximately 1,200 ng genomic DNA for immunoSEQ TCR beta CDR3 amplification. Produced via immunoSEQ multiplex PCR; TCRdb's table is partial and in-frame only. The sample's table shows some 21,000 clones. With respect to this clone: The read stops 3 residues short of the end of the CDR3; the missing end is completed from the germline J gene.

This CDR3 contains 12 residues. The germline V gene has CDR1 DFQATT and CDR2 SNEGSKA (reference sequence). This TCR derives from a woman aged 18-69 years with a cervical HPV16 infection that either progressed to CIN3+ or cleared (not recorded which). The material sequenced was blood buffy coat. The chain employs TRBV20-1 and TRBJ1-2; no definite D call. This CDR3 reads CSLESNYGGYTF. The CDR3 DNA, read in part, is TGCAGTCTCGAAAGTAACTATGGGGGC.